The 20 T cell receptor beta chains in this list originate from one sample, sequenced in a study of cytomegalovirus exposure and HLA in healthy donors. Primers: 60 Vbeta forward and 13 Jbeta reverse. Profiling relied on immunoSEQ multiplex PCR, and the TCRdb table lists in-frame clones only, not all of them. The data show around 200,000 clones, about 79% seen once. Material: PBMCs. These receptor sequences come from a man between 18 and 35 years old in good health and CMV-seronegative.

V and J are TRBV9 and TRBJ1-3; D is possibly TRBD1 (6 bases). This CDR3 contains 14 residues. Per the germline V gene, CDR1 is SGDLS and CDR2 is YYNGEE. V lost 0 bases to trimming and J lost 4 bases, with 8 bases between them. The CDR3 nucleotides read TGTGCCAGCAGCGTAGGGACAGCGGGAAACACCATATATTTT. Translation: CASSVGTAGNTIYF.

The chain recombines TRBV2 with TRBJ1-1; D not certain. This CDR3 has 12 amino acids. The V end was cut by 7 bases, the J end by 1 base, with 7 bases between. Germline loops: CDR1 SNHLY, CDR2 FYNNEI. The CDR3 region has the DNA TGTGCCAGCAACAGTGGGAACACTGAAGCTTTCTTT. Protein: CASNSGNTEAFF.

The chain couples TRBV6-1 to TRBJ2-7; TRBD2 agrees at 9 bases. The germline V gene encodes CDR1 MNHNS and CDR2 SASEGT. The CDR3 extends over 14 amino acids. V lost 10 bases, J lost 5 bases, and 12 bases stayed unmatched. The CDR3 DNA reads TGTGCCATCTGGGGCGGGGGGGGCACGCACGAGCAGTACTTC. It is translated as CAIWGGGGTHEQYF.

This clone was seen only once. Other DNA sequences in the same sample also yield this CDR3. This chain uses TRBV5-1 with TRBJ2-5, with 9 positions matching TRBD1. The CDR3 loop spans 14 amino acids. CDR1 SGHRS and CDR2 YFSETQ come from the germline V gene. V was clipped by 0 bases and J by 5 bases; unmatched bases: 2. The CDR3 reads CASSLGTGEETQYF. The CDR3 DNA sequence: TGCGCCAGCAGCTTGGGGACAGGGGAGGAGACCCAGTACTTC. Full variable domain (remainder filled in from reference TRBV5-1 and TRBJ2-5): KAGVTQTPRYLIKTRGQQVTLSCSPISGHRSVSWYQQTPGQGLQFLFEYFSETQRNKGNFPGRFSGRQFSNSRSEMNVSTLELGDSALYLCASSLGTGEETQYFGPGTRLLVL.

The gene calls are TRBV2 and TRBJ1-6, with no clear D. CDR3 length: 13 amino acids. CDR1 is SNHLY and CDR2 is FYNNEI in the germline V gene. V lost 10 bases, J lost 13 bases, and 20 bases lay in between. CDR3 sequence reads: CAILTDPEAPLHF. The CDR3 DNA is TGTGCCATTCTTACTGACCCCGAGGCGCCCCTCCACTTT.

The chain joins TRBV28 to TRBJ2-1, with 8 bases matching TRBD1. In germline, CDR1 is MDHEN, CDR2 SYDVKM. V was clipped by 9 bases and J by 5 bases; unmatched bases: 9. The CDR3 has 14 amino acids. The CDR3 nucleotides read TGTGCCAGTATATCGGGGACAGGCCACAATGAGCAGTTCTTC. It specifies CASISGTGHNEQFF.

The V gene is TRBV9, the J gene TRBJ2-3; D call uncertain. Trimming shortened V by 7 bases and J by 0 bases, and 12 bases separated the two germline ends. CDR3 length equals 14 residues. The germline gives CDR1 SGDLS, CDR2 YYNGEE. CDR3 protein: CASAPLVSTDTQYF. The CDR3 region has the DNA TGTGCCAGCGCGCCCTTAGTGAGCACAGATACGCAGTATTTT. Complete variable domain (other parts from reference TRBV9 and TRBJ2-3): DSGVTQTPKHLITATGQRVTLRCSPRSGDLSVYWYQQSLDQGLQFLIQYYNGEERAKGNILERFSAQQFPDLHSELNLSSLELGDSALYFCASAPLVSTDTQYFGPGTRLTVL.

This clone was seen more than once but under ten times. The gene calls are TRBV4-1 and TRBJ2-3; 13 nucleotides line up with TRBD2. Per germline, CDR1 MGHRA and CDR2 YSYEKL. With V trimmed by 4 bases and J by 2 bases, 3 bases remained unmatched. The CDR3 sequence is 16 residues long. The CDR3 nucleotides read TGCGCCAGCAGCCCCGGGACTAGCGGGATCACAGATACGCAGTATTTT. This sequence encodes CASSPGTSGITDTQYF.

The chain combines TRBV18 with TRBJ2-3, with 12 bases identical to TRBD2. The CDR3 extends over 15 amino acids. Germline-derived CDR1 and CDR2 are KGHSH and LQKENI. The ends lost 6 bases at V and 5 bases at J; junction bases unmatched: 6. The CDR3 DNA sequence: TGTGCCAGCTCGAGACTAGCGGGAGTGGTAGATACGCAGTATTTT. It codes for CASSRLAGVVDTQYF.

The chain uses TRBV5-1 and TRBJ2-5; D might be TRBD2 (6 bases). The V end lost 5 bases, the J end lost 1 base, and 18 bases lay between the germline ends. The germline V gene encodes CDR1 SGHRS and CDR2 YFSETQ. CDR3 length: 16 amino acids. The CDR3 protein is CASSFAAAGLQETQYF. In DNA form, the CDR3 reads TGCGCCAGCAGTTTTGCGGCAGCGGGCCTCCAAGAGACCCAGTACTTC.

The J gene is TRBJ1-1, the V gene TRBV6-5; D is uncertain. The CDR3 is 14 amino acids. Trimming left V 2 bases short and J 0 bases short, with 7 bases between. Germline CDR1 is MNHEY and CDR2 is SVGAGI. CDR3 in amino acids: CASSYEGMNTEAFF. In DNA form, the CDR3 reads TGTGCCAGCAGTTACGAGGGAATGAACACTGAAGCTTTCTTT.

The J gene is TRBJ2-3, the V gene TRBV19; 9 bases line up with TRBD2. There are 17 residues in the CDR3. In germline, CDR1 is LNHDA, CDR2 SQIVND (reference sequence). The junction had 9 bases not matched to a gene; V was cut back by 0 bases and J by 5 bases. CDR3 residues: CASSIDHAGGQGDTQYF. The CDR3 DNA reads TGTGCCAGTAGTATAGATCACGCGGGGGGGCAGGGAGATACGCAGTATTTT.

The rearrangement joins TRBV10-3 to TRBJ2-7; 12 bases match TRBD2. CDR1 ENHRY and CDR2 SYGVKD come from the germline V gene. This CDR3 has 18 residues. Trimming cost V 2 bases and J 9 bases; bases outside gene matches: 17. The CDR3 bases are TGTGCCATCAGTGAGAGGGGGTCTCGGACTAGCGGGGCTTCGGGGCAGTACTTC. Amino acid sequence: CAISERGSRTSGASGQYF.

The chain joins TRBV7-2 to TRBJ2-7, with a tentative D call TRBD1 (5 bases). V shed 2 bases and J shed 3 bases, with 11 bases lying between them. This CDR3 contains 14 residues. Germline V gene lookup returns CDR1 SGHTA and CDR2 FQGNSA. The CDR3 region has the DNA TGTGCCAGCAGCTTATCAGGGTCGGTCTACGAGCAGTACTTC. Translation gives CASSLSGSVYEQYF.

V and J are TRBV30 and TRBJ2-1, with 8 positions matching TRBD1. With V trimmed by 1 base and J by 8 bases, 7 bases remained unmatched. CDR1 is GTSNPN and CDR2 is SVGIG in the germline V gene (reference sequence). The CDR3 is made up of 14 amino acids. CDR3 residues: CAWSGRQGWDEQFF. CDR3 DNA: TGTGCCTGGAGTGGGAGACAGGGGTGGGATGAGCAGTTCTTC.

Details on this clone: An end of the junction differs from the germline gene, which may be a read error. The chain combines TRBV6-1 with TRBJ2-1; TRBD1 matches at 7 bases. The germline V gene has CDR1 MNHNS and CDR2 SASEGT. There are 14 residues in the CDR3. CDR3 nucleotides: TGTGCCAGCAGTTTAACAGGGGTTGACAACGAGCAGTTCTTC. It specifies CASSLTGVDNEQFF.

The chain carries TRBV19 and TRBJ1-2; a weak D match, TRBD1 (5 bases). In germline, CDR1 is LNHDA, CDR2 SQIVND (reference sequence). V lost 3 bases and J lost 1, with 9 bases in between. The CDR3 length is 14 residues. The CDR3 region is CASSIPGLNYGYTF. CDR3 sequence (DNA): TGTGCCAGTAGTATTCCAGGGCTTAACTATGGCTACACCTTC. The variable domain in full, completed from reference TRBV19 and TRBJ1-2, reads DGGITQSPKYLFRKEGQNVTLSCEQNLNHDAMYWYRQDPGQGLRLIYYSQIVNDFQKGDIAEGYSVSREKKESFPLTVTSAQKNPTAFYLCASSIPGLNYGYTFGSGTRLTVV.

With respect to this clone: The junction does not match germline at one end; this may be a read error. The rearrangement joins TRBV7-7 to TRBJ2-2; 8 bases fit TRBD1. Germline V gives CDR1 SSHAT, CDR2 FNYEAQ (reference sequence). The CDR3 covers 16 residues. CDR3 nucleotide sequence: TGTGCTAGCAGCTTACAGTTGGCAGGGGGCGGCGGGGAGCTGTTTTTT. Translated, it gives CASSLQLAGGGGELFF.

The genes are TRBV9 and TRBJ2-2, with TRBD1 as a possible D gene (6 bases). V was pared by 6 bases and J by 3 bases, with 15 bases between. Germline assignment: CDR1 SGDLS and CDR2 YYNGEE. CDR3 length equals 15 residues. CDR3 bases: TGTGCCAGCAAGGAAGCAGGGGTGGACACCGGGGAGCTGTTTTTT. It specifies CASKEAGVDTGELFF.

CDR3 DNA sequence: TGTGCCAGCAGTTTATCTGGTAGCGGGAATCTCGATGAGCAGTTCTTC. As protein: CASSLSGSGNLDEQFF. J is TRBJ2-1 and V is TRBV27; 8 bases map to TRBD2. V was clipped by 0 bases and J by 8 bases; unmatched bases: 9. The CDR3 has 16 amino acids. The germline V gene has CDR1 MNHEY and CDR2 SMNVEV (reference sequence).